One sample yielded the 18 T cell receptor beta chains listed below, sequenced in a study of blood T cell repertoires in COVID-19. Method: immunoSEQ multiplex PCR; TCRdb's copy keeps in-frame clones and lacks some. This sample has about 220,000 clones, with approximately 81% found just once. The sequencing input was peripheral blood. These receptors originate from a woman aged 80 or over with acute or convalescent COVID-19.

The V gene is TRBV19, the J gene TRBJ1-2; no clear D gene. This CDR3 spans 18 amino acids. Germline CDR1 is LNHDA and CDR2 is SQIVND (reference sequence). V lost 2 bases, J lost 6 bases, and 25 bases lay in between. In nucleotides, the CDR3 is TGTGCCAGTAGTATAATAACTATAACTCAGGCAGGAGGACATGGCTACACCTTC. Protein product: CASSIITITQAGGHGYTF. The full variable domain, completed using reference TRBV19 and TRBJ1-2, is DGGITQSPKYLFRKEGQNVTLSCEQNLNHDAMYWYRQDPGQGLRLIYYSQIVNDFQKGDIAEGYSVSREKKESFPLTVTSAQKNPTAFYLCASSIITITQAGGHGYTFGSGTRLTVV.

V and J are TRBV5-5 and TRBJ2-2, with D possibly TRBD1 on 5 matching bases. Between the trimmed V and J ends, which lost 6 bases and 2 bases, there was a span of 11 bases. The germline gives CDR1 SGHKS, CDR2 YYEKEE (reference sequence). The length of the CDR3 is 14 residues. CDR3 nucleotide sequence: TGTGCCAGCACCACGACAGCAAACACCGGGGAGCTGTTTTTT. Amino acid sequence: CASTTTANTGELFF.

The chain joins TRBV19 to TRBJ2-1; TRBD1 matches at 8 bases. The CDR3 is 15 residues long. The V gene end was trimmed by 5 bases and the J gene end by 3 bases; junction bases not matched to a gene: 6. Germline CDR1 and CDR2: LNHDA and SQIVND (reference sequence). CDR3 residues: CASSATGGIYNEQFF. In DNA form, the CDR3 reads TGTGCCAGTAGTGCCACAGGGGGTATCTACAATGAGCAGTTCTTC.

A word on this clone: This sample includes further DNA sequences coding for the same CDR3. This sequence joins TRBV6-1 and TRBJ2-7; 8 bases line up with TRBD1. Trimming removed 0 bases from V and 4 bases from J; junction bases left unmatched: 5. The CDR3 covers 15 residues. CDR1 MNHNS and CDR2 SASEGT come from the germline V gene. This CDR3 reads CASSEAGTGGYEQYF. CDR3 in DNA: TGTGCCAGCAGTGAAGCAGGGACAGGAGGGTACGAGCAGTACTTC.

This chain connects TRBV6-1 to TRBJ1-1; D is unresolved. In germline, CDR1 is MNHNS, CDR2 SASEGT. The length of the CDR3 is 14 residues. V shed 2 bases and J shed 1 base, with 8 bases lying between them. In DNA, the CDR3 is TGTGCCAGCAGTGAACCGAGTGGGAACACTGAAGCTTTCTTT. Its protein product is CASSEPSGNTEAFF.

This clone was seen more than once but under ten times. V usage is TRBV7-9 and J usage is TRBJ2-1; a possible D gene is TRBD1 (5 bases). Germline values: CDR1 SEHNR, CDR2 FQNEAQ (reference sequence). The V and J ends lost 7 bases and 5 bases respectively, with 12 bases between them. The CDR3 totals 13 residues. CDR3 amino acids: CASTELGHNEQFF. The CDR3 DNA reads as TGTGCCAGCACCGAACTGGGGCACAATGAGCAGTTCTTC.

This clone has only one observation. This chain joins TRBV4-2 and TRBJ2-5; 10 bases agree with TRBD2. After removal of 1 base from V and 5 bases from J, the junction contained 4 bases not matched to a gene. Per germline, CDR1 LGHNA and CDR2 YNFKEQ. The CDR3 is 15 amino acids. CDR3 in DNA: TGTGCCAGCAGCCAAGTCCTTAGCGGGAGGGAGACCCAGTACTTC. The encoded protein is CASSQVLSGRETQYF.

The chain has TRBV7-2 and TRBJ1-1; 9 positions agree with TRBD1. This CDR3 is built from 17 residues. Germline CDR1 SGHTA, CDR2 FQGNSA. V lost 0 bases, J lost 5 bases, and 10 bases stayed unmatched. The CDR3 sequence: CASSLASTGGGRTEAFF. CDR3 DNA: TGTGCCAGCAGCTTAGCGTCGACAGGGGGAGGCAGGACTGAAGCTTTCTTT.

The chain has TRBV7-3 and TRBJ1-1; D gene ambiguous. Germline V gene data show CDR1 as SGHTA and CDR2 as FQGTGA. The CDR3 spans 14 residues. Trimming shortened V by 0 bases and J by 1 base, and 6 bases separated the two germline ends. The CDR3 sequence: CASSLTTRNTEAFF. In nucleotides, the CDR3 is TGTGCCAGCAGCTTAACGACTCGGAACACTGAAGCTTTCTTT.

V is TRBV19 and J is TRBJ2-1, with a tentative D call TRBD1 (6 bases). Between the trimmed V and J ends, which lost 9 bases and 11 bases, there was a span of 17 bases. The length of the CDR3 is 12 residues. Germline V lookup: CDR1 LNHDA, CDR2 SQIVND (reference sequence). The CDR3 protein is CASRATGMKQFF. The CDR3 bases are TGTGCCAGCCGGGCTACAGGGATGAAGCAGTTCTTC.

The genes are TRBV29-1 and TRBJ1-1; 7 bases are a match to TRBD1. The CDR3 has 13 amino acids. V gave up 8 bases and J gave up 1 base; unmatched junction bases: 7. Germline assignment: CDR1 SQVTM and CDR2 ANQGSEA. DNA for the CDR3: TGCAGCTCGTGGGGACAGAGGAACACTGAAGCTTTCTTT. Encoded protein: CSSWGQRNTEAFF. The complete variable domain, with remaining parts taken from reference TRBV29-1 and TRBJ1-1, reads SAVISQKPSRDICQRGTSLTIQCQVDSQVTMMFWYRQQPGQSLTLIATANQGSEATYESGFVIDKFPISRPNLTFSTLTVSNMSPEDSSIYLCSSWGQRNTEAFFGQGTRLTVV.

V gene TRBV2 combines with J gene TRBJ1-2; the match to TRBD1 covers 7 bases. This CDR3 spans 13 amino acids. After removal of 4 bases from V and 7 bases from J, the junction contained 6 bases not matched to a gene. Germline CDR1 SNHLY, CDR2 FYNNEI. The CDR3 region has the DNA TGTGCCAGCAGTGTGGCAGGGGGACGTGGCTACACCTTC. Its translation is CASSVAGGRGYTF.

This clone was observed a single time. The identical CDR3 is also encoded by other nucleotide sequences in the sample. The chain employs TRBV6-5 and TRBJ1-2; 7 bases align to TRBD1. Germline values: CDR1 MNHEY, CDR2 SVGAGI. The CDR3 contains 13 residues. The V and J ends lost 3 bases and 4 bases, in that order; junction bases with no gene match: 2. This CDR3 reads CASSYSGGYGYTF. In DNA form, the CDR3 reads TGTGCCAGCAGTTATTCAGGGGGCTATGGCTACACCTTC.

The CDR3 region is CASSSRDRVSIEQFF. The DNA of the CDR3 is TGTGCCAGCAGTTCCAGGGACAGGGTATCAATTGAGCAGTTCTTC. The chain carries TRBV6-5 and TRBJ2-1, with TRBD1 matching over 9 bases. CDR1 is MNHEY and CDR2 is SVGAGI in the germline V gene. This CDR3 is 15 amino acids long. V shed 4 bases and J 9 bases; nucleotides not matched to a gene: 10.

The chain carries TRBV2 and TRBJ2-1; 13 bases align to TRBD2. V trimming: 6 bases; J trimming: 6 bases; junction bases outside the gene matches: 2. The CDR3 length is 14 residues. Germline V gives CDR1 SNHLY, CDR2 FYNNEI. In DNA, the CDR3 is TGTGCCAGCAGGAGGACTAGCGGGGGCAATGAGCAGTTCTTC. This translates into CASRRTSGGNEQFF.

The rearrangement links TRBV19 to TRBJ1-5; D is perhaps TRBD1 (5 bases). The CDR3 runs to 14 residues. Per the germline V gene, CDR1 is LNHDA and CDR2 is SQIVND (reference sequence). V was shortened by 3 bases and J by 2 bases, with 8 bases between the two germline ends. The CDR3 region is CASSILTGNQPQHF. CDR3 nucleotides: TGTGCCAGTAGTATTCTGACAGGCAATCAGCCCCAGCATTTT.

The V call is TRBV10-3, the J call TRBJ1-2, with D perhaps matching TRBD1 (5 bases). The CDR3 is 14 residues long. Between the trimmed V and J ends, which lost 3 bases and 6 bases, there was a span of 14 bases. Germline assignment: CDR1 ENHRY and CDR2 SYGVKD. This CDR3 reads CAISDPGREHGYTF. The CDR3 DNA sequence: TGTGCCATCAGTGACCCAGGGCGAGAACATGGCTACACCTTC.

The DNA of the CDR3 is TGCGCCAGCAGCCATGGGGCAAGCGGGGGGCGCACAGATACGCAGTATTTT. Its translation is CASSHGASGGRTDTQYF. J is TRBJ2-3 and V is TRBV4-1, with 9 bases lining up with TRBD2. The junction had 8 bases not matched to a gene; V was cut back by 3 bases and J by 1 base. Germline assignment: CDR1 MGHRA and CDR2 YSYEKL. This CDR3 is 17 amino acids long.